The sequence of this T cell receptor beta chain was determined in a study of PD-1 blockade in mismatch repair-deficient tumors. This clone was recorded a few times. Antigen specificity is unknown. Germline lookup yields CDR1 SGHNT and CDR2 YYREEE (reference sequence). The length of the CDR3 is 13 residues. V was shortened by 0 bases and J by 4 bases, with 5 bases between the two germline ends. Study-wide findings and caveats: Tumor-resident clones, often absent from pretreatment blood, expanded after pembrolizumab and then contracted.

The repertoire was sequenced with immunoSEQ multiplex PCR; TCRdb's copy has only in-frame clones and lacks some. The sample yields around 120,000 clones, around 83% seen once. The specimen comprised peripheral blood, sampled 44 weeks after starting pembrolizumab. The gene calls are TRBV5-4 and TRBJ2-1; D ambiguous. The receptor comes from an adult with mismatch repair-deficient cancer. The CDR3 loop reads CASSLGSYNEQFF. The DNA for the CDR3 is TGTGCCAGCAGCTTGGGCTCATACAATGAGCAGTTCTTC.